One sample yielded the 25 T cell receptor beta chains listed below, sequenced in a study of vaccination and CD4 T cells after COVID-19. The sample's treatment: 10-day PBMC culture with coronavirus spike peptide pools or control peptides (ViraFEST assay). No antigen has been assigned to these receptors. At the Johns Hopkins FTIC core, DNA taken from cultured CD4+ T cells was sequenced by way of the Oncomine TCR Beta short-read assay. A single record per CDR3 protein comes from TCRdb applying MiXCR to the PCR reads. The table lists about 16,000 distinct CDR3 sequences, under 40% of them singletons, with roughly 14% in the top ten. Input material: cultured CD4+ T cells from blood. The receptor set was obtained from a human donor with COVID-19.

This clonotype was found a few times. The chain uses TRBV6-1 and TRBJ2-4; 7 bases match TRBD1. Looked up from germline, CDR1 is MNHNS and CDR2 is SASEGT. The CDR3 contains 12 residues. V lost 7 bases, J lost 8 bases, and 5 bases stayed unmatched. The CDR3 DNA reads as TGTGCCAGCAAGAGGGGGCCGGACATTCAGTACTTC. Its protein product is CASKRGPDIQYF.

The V gene is TRBV7-2, the J gene TRBJ1-1, with D hard to call. CDR3 length equals 13 residues. Germline CDR1 and CDR2: SGHTA and FQGNSA. Trimming removed 8 bases at V and 4 bases at J, with 14 bases between. The CDR3 nucleotides are TGTGCCAGCTCCCAGAACAAGGGCACTGAAGCTTTCTTT. Translated, it gives CASSQNKGTEAFF.

The chain recombines TRBV20-1 with TRBJ2-7, with 9 bases fitting TRBD1. Unmatched junction bases numbered 7, after V lost 8 bases and J lost 2 bases. This CDR3 is built from 13 residues. Germline V gives CDR1 DFQATT, CDR2 SNEGSKA (reference sequence). The CDR3 sequence: CSTRGQGPYEQYF. The CDR3 nucleotides read TGCAGTACACGGGGACAGGGCCCCTACGAGCAGTACTTC.

The chain recombines TRBV6-1 with TRBJ1-5; perhaps TRBD1 as D (6 bases). CDR1 is MNHNS and CDR2 is SASEGT in the germline V gene. The length of the CDR3 is 14 residues. The ends were cut back, 3 bases at V and 6 bases at J, with 12 bases in the middle. This chain's CDR3 is CASSETQGIQPQHF. In DNA, the CDR3 is TGTGCCAGCAGTGAGACGCAGGGGATTCAGCCCCAGCATTTT.

The gene calls are TRBV7-9 and TRBJ1-4; TRBD1 is a possible D gene (6 bases). The V end was cut by 0 bases, the J end by 2 bases, with 7 bases between. CDR1 is SEHNR and CDR2 is FQNEAQ in the germline V gene (reference sequence). CDR3 length equals 15 residues. The CDR3 bases are TGTGCCAGCAGCTTAGCGCAGGGGACTAATGAAAAACTGTTTTTT. This sequence encodes CASSLAQGTNEKLFF.

The CDR3 DNA follows: TGTGCCTGGGGGACAGGGGGGTTTGGCTACACCTTC. Translated: CAWGTGGFGYTF. The chain couples TRBV30 to TRBJ1-2; 11 positions match TRBD1. With V trimmed by 5 bases and J by 7 bases, 3 bases remained unmatched. The germline CDR1 and CDR2 sequences are GTSNPN and SVGIG (reference sequence). The CDR3 length is 12 residues. Full variable domain (remainder filled in from reference TRBV30 and TRBJ1-2): SQTIHQWPATLVQPVGSPLSLECTVEGTSNPNLYWYRQAAGRGLQLLFYSVGIGQISSEVPQNLSASRPQDRQFILSSKKLLLSDSGFYLCAWGTGGFGYTFGSGTRLTVV.

This clonotype was observed a few times. The chain carries TRBV19 and TRBJ2-5; 7 bases align to TRBD2. Trimming took 3 bases from V and 1 from J; bases not matched to a gene: 5. Per the germline V gene, CDR1 is LNHDA and CDR2 is SQIVND (reference sequence). This CDR3 is 15 amino acids long. CDR3 in amino acids: CASSMGGGSQETQYF. The DNA of the CDR3 is TGTGCCAGTAGTATGGGGGGGGGATCCCAAGAGACCCAGTACTTC.

The rearrangement joins TRBV2 to TRBJ2-4; D possibly uses TRBD1 or TRBD2 (5 bases each). Trimming cost V 7 bases and J 9 bases, with 22 bases left between them. In germline, CDR1 is SNHLY, CDR2 FYNNEI. The CDR3 length is 15 residues. CDR3: CASIEQRKPGSIQYF. In DNA, the CDR3 is TGTGCCAGCATCGAACAGCGAAAACCAGGGAGCATTCAGTACTTC.

Note on this clonotype: The CDR3 carries no conserved terminal phenylalanine or tryptophan, so it likely arises from a read error. V gene TRBV7-2 combines with J gene TRBJ1-5; weak D call: TRBD1 (6 bases). The CDR3 has 13 residues. The ends were cut back, 4 bases at V and 3 bases at J, with 7 bases in the middle. Germline lookup yields CDR1 SGHTA and CDR2 FQGNSA. The CDR3 DNA reads as TGTGCCAGCAGCTGGACAGTCAATCAGCCCCAGCATCTT. Its translation is CASSWTVNQPQHL.

The chain combines TRBV29-1 with TRBJ2-7, with D perhaps matching TRBD1 (5 bases). The germline V gene encodes CDR1 SQVTM and CDR2 ANQGSEA. The CDR3 contains 11 residues. Trimming took off 4 bases at V and 3 bases at J, with 7 bases between the two ends. The CDR3 nucleotides are TGCAGCGTTGGACAGAACTACGAGCAGTACTTC. As protein: CSVGQNYEQYF.

The chain carries TRBV20-1 and TRBJ2-7; tentatively, D is TRBD1 (6 bases). CDR3 length: 14 amino acids. Trimming stripped 3 bases from V and 4 bases from J, with 16 bases between. Per the germline V gene, CDR1 is DFQATT and CDR2 is SNEGSKA (reference sequence). CDR3 region: CSASLQGSIYEQYF. The CDR3, as DNA: TGCAGTGCTAGTCTGCAGGGGAGTATTTACGAGCAGTACTTC.

This clonotype was observed a handful of times. The CDR3 DNA is TGTGCCAGCAGCCCAACCGGGACCCCCGGGGGTTCACCCCTCCACTTT. This translates into CASSPTGTPGGSPLHF. The genes are TRBV9 and TRBJ1-6; perhaps TRBD1 as D (5 bases). Trimming took off 4 bases at V and 9 bases at J, with 20 bases between the two ends. This CDR3 has 16 residues. Germline V gene sequence: CDR1 SGDLS, CDR2 YYNGEE.

This chain connects TRBV19 to TRBJ2-2; D gene uncertain. This CDR3 has 16 amino acids. Trimming took off 0 bases at V and 4 bases at J, with 12 bases between the two ends. Germline lookup yields CDR1 LNHDA and CDR2 SQIVND (reference sequence). The CDR3 reads CASSIERRATTGELFF. CDR3 DNA: TGTGCCAGTAGTATAGAGCGACGGGCGACCACCGGGGAGCTGTTTTTT.

The chain has TRBV19 and TRBJ1-2; 7 bases line up with TRBD1. Unmatched junction bases numbered 10, after V lost 9 bases and J lost 0 bases. CDR1 LNHDA and CDR2 SQIVND come from the germline V gene (reference sequence). The CDR3 sequence is 15 residues long. The CDR3 DNA reads as TGTGCCAGCCTCCCGGGACAGTACCCTAACTATGGCTACACCTTC. It yields the protein CASLPGQYPNYGYTF.

In this sample, this clonotype turned up a few times. The V call is TRBV7-2, the J call TRBJ1-1; D possibly corresponds to TRBD1 (5 bases). The CDR3 sequence is 13 residues long. V was trimmed by 8 bases and J by 0 bases, leaving 10 bases between them. Germline V gene sequence: CDR1 SGHTA, CDR2 FQGNSA. CDR3 in DNA: TGTGCCAGCGGCGAGGGGATGAACACTGAAGCTTTCTTT. Protein product: CASGEGMNTEAFF.

This clonotype was picked up one time. At one of its ends the junction is not consistent with the germline gene, which may arise from a read error. The chain is built from TRBV19 and TRBJ2-2; D gene unclear. Germline CDR1 LNHDA, CDR2 SQIVND (reference sequence). This CDR3 region has 13 residues. The CDR3 DNA is TGTGCCAGTAGTATCCTAGTCACCGAGGAGCTGTTTTTT. Its translation: CASSILVTEELFF.

The table lists this clonotype with a few counts. V gene TRBV7-2 combines with J gene TRBJ1-1; no definite D call. The germline gives CDR1 SGHTA, CDR2 FQGNSA. Trimming removed 5 bases from V and 10 bases from J, with 20 bases in between. This CDR3 is 14 amino acids long. CDR3 amino acids: CASSTDRFFARAFF. CDR3 nucleotide sequence: TGTGCCAGCAGCACCGACCGCTTTTTCGCAAGAGCTTTCTTT.

V is TRBV10-2 and J is TRBJ2-5, with 10 nucleotides matching TRBD2. This CDR3 is built from 14 residues. CDR1 and CDR2 from the germline V gene are WSHSY and SAAADI. The V and J ends lost 5 bases and 9 bases, in that order; junction bases with no gene match: 9. The DNA for the CDR3 is TGCGCCAGCAGTCCTAGCGGGGGTCGGGGGGCCCAGTACTTC. Translated: CASSPSGGRGAQYF.

This clonotype occurred a few times. The chain employs TRBV6-1 and TRBJ1-2, with 7 positions matching TRBD1. Trimming took 4 bases from V and 8 from J; bases not matched to a gene: 10. The CDR3 runs to 14 residues. Germline V gives CDR1 MNHNS, CDR2 SASEGT. The CDR3 DNA follows: TGTGCCAGCAGTGCAGCCGGGACAGCTTGGGGCTACACCTTC. Translation gives CASSAAGTAWGYTF.

About this clonotype itself: The CDR3 end shows no conserved phenylalanine or tryptophan, and so a read error is likely. The V and J genes are TRBV19 and TRBJ1-2; no definite D call. V shed 3 bases and J shed 2 bases, with 16 bases lying between them. CDR1 and CDR2 (germline): LNHDA, SQIVND (reference sequence). This CDR3 is built from 16 residues. CDR3 in amino acids: CASSILTLAENYGYTS. The CDR3 bases are TGTGCCAGTAGTATTCTTACCCTGGCCGAAAACTATGGCTACACCTCC.

This clonotype was detected only once. The rearrangement links TRBV2 to TRBJ2-3; no definite D call. Germline V lookup: CDR1 SNHLY, CDR2 FYNNEI. The CDR3 contains 15 residues. V was pared by 3 bases and J by 2 bases, with 12 bases between. The CDR3 sequence is CASSEARALTDTQYF. Written as DNA, the CDR3 is TGTGCCAGCAGTGAGGCTAGGGCCCTCACAGATACGCAGTATTTT.

Of note for this clonotype: One end of the junction does not line up with germline, which may come from a read error. This chain joins TRBV7-9 and TRBJ1-1, with 7 nucleotides matching TRBD1. The CDR3 sequence is 15 residues long. Germline lookup yields CDR1 SEHNR and CDR2 FQNEAQ (reference sequence). The CDR3 loop is CGSSSWPTGAPEAFF. DNA for the CDR3: TGTGGCAGCAGCTCCTGGCCAACAGGGGCCCCTGAAGCTTTCTTT.

V usage is TRBV5-4 and J usage is TRBJ2-3, with D unresolved. This CDR3 has 13 amino acids. The germline V gene has CDR1 SGHNT and CDR2 YYREEE (reference sequence). V gave up 4 bases and J gave up 4 bases, with 10 bases separating them. CDR3 amino acids: CASSRRFPDTQYF. The CDR3 DNA follows: TGTGCCAGCAGCAGGCGCTTCCCAGATACGCAGTATTTT.

The sample holds a few counts of this clonotype. The V and J genes are TRBV7-2 and TRBJ1-5; D gene uncertain. Germline values: CDR1 SGHTA, CDR2 FQGNSA. V was trimmed by 2 bases and J by 6 bases, leaving 14 bases between them. CDR3 length equals 15 residues. The CDR3 coding sequence is TGTGCCAGCAGCTTACCAGGTACCTCCTTTCAGCCCCAGCATTTT. Translated: CASSLPGTSFQPQHF.

This sequence joins TRBV28 and TRBJ2-7; 10 nucleotides agree with TRBD2. Unmatched junction bases numbered 8, after V lost 5 bases and J lost 7 bases. The CDR3 sequence is 14 residues long. Per germline, CDR1 MDHEN and CDR2 SYDVKM. The CDR3 reads CASSDSAGGREQYF. CDR3 nucleotide sequence: TGTGCCAGCAGTGACTCAGCGGGGGGGCGGGAGCAGTACTTC.